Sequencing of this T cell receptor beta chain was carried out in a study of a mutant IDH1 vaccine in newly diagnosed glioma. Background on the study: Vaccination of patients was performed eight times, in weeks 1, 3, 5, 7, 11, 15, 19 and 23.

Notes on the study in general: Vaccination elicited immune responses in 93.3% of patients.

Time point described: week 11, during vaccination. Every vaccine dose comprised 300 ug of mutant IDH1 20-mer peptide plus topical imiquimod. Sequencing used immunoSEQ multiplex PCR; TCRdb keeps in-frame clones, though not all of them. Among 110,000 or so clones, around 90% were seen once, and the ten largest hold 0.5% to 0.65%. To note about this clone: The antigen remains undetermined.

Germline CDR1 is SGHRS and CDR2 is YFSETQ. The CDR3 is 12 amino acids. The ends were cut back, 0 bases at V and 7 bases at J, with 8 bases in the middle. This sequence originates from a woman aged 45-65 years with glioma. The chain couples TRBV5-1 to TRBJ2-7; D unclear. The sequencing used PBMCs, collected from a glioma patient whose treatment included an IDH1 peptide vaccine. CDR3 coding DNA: TGCGCCAGCAGCTTGGGTGGTGGGGAGCAGTACTTC. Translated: CASSLGGGEQYF.